The text below deals with one T cell receptor (beta chain). This table comes from immunoSEQ multiplex PCR, and its TCRdb copy is limited to in-frame clones, with some not included. The sample has approximately 980,000 clones; 60% to 85% are singletons. A CD45RA+ naive subset and a CD45RA-negative memory subset were split from CD4+ cells. This CDR3 has 12 amino acids. CDR1 SNHLY and CDR2 FYNNEI come from the germline V gene. V was trimmed by 8 bases and J by 7 bases, leaving 15 bases between them. The data are from a study of shared clonotypes between healthy human individuals. The sequence was obtained from a man aged 18-30 years in good health. The V gene is TRBV2, the J gene TRBJ2-7; no clear D. The sample consisted of memory CD4+ T cells sorted from blood. Subset: CD45RA-negative fraction. The CDR3 here is CASRRHLTEQYF. In DNA form, the CDR3 reads TGTGCCAGCCGTCGCCATCTGACTGAGCAGTACTTC.